This T cell receptor beta chain was captured by sequencing in a study of cytomegalovirus exposure and HLA in healthy donors. Primers: 60 Vbeta forward and 13 Jbeta reverse. Repertoires were generated with immunoSEQ multiplex PCR, while TCRdb's copy carries only in-frame clones and drops some. The repertoire has roughly 200,000 clones, around 81% of them found once; the top ten carry approximately 2.1%. CDR3 length equals 14 residues. Germline trimming cut 8 bases from V and 16 bases from J; bases unmatched to any gene: 12. Germline loops: CDR1 LNHDA, CDR2 SQIVND (reference sequence). Sequences were obtained from PBMCs. The chain couples TRBV19 to TRBJ2-1, with TRBD2 identical over 15 bases. This receptor was obtained from a man aged 30 to 45 in good health and CMV-seronegative. The CDR3 region is CASGKGLAGGDQFF. The CDR3 nucleotides are TGTGCCAGTGGTAAGGGACTAGCGGGAGGAGACCAATTCTTC.